This T cell receptor beta chain was captured in a study of T cells in Graves' hyperthyroidism and ophthalmopathy. Study-wide points: Ophthalmopathy got predicted by the model a median approximately 6 months before its onset.

Comments on this clonotype: What it binds is unknown.

Germline V gene lookup returns CDR1 MNHEY and CDR2 SVGEGT. Trimming took off 5 bases at V and 2 bases at J, with 4 bases between the two ends. The CDR3 loop spans 12 amino acids. Researchers took RNA transcripts and amplified the TCR beta CDR3 regions from them. The HTBI primer set served for first-round RT-PCR of the TCR CDR3. Via MiXCR, TCRdb re-called the multiplex PCR reads, giving one row per CDR3 protein. The sample lists over 500,000 distinct CDR3 sequences; around 13% were seen once. The source is a woman in her thirties or forties with Graves' hyperthyroidism. This rearrangement joins TRBV6-2 or TRBV6-3 to TRBJ1-3, with D hard to call. The sequenced material came from blood. The CDR3 is CASSDPGNTIYF. The CDR3 DNA follows: TGTGCCAGCAGTGACCCTGGAAACACCATATATTTT.